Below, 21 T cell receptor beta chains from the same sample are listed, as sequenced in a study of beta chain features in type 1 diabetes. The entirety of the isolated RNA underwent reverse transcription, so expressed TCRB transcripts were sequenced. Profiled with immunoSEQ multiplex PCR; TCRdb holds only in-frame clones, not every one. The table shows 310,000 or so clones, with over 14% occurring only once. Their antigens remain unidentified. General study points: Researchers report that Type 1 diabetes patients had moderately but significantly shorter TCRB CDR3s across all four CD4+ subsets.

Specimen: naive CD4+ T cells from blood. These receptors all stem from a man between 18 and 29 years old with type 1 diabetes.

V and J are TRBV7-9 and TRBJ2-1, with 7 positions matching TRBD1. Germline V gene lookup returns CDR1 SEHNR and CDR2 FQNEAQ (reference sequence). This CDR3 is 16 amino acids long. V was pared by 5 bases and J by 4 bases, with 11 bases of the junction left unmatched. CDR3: CASSPLRQGPYNEQFF. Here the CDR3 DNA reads TGTGCCAGCAGCCCATTAAGACAGGGACCATACAATGAGCAGTTCTTC.

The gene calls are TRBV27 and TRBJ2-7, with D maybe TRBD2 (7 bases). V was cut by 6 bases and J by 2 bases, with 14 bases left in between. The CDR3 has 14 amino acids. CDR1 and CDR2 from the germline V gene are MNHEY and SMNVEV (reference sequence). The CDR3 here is CASSRRGGPYEQYF. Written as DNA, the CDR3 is TGTGCCAGCAGCAGAAGGGGGGGGCCCTACGAGCAGTACTTC.

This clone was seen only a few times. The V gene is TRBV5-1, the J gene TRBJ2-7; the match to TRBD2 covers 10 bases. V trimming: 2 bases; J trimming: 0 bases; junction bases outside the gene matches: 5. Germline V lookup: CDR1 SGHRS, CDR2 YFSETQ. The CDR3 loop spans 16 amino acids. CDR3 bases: TGCGCCAGCAGCTTAGGACTAGCGGCTAGCTCCTACGAGCAGTACTTC. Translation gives CASSLGLAASSYEQYF.

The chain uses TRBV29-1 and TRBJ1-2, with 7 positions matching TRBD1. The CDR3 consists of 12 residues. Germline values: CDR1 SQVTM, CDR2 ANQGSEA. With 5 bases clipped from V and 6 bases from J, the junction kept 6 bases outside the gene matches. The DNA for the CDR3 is TGCAGCGTTATTGACAGGGTCCATGGCTACACCTTC. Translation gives CSVIDRVHGYTF.

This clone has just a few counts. In nucleotides, the CDR3 is TGTGCCAGCAATCGCGGGAGGGCAGGTGAGCAGTTCTTC. This gives the protein CASNRGRAGEQFF. The chain carries TRBV28 and TRBJ2-1, with 9 bases aligning to TRBD2. The CDR3 is 13 residues long. V dropped 7 bases and J dropped 9; count of bases not matched to a gene: 7. CDR1 MDHEN and CDR2 SYDVKM come from the germline V gene. Drawing the rest from reference TRBV28 and TRBJ2-1, the complete variable domain is DVKVTQSSRYLVKRTGEKVFLECVQDMDHENMFWYRQDPGLGLRLIYFSYDVKMKEKGDIPEGYSVSREKKERFSLILESASTNQTSMYLCASNRGRAGEQFFGPGTRLTVL.

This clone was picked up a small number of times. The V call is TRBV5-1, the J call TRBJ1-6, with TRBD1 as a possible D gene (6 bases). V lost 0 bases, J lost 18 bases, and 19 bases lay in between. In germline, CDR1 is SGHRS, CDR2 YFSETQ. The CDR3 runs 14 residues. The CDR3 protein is CASSLDSGTLDYHF. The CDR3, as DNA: TGCGCCAGCAGCTTGGATTCTGGGACATTGGATTACCACTTT.

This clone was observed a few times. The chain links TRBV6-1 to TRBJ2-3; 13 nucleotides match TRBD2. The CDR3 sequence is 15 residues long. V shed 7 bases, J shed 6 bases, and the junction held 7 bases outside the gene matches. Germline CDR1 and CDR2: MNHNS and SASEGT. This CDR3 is CASIRLAGGLDTQYF. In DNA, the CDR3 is TGTGCCAGCATTCGACTAGCGGGAGGACTGGATACGCAGTATTTT.

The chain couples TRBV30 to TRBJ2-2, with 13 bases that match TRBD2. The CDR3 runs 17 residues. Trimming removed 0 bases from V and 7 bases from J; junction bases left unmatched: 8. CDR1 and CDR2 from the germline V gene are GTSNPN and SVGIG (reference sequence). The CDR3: CAWSVILAGGYGGELFF. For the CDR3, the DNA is TGTGCCTGGAGTGTGATACTAGCGGGAGGGTATGGCGGGGAGCTGTTTTTT.

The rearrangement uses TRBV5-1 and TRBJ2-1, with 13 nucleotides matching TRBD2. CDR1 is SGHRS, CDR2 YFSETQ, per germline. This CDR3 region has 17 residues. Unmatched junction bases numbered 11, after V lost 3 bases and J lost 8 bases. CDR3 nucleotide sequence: TGCGCCAGCAGCTCAGAGCCTGGGACTAGCGGGATCCATGAGCAGTTCTTC. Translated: CASSSEPGTSGIHEQFF.

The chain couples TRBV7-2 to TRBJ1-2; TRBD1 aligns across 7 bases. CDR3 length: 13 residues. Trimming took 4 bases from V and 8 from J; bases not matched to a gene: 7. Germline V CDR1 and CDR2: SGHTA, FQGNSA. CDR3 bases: TGTGCCAGCAGCTCCCGGGACAGAGAAGGCTACACCTTC. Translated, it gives CASSSRDREGYTF.

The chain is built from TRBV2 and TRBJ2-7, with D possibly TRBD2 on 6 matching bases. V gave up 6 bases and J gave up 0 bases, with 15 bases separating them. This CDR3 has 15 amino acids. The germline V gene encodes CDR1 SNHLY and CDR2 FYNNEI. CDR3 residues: CASRRIAESSYEQYF. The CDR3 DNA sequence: TGTGCCAGCAGGAGAATAGCGGAGAGCTCCTACGAGCAGTACTTC.

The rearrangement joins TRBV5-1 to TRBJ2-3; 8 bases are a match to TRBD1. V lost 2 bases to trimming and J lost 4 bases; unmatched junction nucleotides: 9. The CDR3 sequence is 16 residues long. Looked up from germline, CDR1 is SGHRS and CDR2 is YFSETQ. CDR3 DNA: TGCGCCAGCAGCTTCGACAGGGGAGGTTTATCAGATACGCAGTATTTT. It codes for CASSFDRGGLSDTQYF. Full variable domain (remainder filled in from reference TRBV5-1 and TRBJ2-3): KAGVTQTPRYLIKTRGQQVTLSCSPISGHRSVSWYQQTPGQGLQFLFEYFSETQRNKGNFPGRFSGRQFSNSRSEMNVSTLELGDSALYLCASSFDRGGLSDTQYFGPGTRLTVL.

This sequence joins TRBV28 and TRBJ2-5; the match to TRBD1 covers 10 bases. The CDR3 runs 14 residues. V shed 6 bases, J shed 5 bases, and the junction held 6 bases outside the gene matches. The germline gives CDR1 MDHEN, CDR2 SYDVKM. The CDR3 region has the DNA TGTGCCAGCAGGCGGGACAGGGGTTGGGAGACCCAGTACTTC. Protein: CASRRDRGWETQYF.

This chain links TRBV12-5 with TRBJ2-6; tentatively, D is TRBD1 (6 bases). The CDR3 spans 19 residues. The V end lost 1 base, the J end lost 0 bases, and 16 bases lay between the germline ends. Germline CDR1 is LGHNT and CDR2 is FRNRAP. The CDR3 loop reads CASGLEETGVISGANVLTF. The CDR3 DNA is TGTGCTAGTGGTTTGGAAGAGACAGGTGTTATCTCTGGGGCCAACGTCCTGACTTTC.

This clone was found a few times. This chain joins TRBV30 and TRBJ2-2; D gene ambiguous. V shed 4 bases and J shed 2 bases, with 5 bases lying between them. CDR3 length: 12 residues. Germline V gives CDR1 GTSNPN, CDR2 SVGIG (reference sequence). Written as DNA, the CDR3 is TGTGCCTGGACATTTAACACCGGGGAGCTGTTTTTT. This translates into CAWTFNTGELFF.

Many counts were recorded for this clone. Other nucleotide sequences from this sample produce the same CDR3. CDR3 nucleotide sequence: TGTGCCAGCAGCTCACAAGAGACCCAGTACTTC. This translates into CASSSQETQYF. V gene TRBV7-2 combines with J gene TRBJ2-5; D is uncertain. CDR3 length equals 11 residues. Germline CDR1 is SGHTA and CDR2 is FQGNSA. V lost 4 bases to trimming and J lost 2 bases, with 2 bases between them.

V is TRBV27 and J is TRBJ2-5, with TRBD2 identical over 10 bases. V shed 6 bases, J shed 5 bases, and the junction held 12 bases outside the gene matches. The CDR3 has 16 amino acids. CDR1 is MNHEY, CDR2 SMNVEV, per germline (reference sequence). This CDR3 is CASRLRTSGRVETQYF. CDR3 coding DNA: TGTGCCAGCAGACTCCGGACTAGCGGCCGGGTTGAGACCCAGTACTTC.

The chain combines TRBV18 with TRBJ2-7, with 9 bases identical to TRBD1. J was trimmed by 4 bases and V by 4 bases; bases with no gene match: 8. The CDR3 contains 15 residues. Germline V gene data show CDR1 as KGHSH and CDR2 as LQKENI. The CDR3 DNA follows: TGTGCCAGCTCACTAACGACAGGGGGGAGGTACGAGCAGTACTTC. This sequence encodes CASSLTTGGRYEQYF.

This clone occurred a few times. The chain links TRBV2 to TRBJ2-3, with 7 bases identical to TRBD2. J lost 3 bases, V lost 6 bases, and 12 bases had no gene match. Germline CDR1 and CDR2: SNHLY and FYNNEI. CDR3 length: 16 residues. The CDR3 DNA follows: TGTGCCAGCAGGGAGCGGGACTTAAGACCTACAGATACGCAGTATTTT. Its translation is CASRERDLRPTDTQYF.

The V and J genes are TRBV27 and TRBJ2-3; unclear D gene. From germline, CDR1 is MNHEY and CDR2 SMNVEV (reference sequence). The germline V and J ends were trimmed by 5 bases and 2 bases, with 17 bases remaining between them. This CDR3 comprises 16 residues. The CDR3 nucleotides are TGTGCCAGCAGTCGTCCTCCTAGTACGACCACAGATACGCAGTATTTT. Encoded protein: CASSRPPSTTTDTQYF.

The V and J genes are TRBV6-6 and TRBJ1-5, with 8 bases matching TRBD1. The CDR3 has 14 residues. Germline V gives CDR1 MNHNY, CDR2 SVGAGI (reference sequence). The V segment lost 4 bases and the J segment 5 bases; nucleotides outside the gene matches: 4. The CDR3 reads CASSLSGGDQPQHF. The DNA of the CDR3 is TGTGCCAGCAGTTTGTCAGGGGGCGATCAGCCCCAGCATTTT.